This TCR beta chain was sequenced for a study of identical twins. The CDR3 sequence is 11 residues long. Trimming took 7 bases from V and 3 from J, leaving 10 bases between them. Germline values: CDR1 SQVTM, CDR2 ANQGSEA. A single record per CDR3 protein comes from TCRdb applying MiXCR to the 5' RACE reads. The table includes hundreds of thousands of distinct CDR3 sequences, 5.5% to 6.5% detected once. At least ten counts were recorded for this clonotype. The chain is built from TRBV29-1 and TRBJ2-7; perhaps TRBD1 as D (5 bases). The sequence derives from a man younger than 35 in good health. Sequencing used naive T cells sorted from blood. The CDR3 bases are TGCAGCGGACAGCATTACTACGAGCAGTACGTC. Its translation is CSGQHYYEQYV.